This TCR beta chain was identified in a study of T cell repertoires in cytomegalovirus infection. Study-level information: Indications came from public TCR beta signatures; they pointed to CMV infection and to a matching HLA type. General study results and limits: The ex vivo response was dominated by HLA-C-restricted CMV-specific TCR beta clonotypes. Carriers of CMV plus the relevant HLA were identified by cumulative public TCR beta family frequency.

TCRdb redid the calling of the reads with MiXCR, one entry per CDR3 protein. This table holds more than 400,000 distinct CDR3 sequences, 26% found once. This clonotype has a count of ten or more. Its specificity is not known. Trimming removed 5 bases from V and 1 base from J; junction bases left unmatched: 4. In germline, CDR1 is SGHTA, CDR2 FQGNSA. The CDR3 runs to 17 residues. Input material: PBMCs. This TCR was recovered from a human donor in good health (CMV status not recorded). Some clones in this sample may be carry-over from other donors' samples. The chain combines TRBV7-2 with TRBJ2-3; 15 positions match TRBD2. The CDR3, as DNA: TGTGCCAGCAGCAAGGGACTAGCGGGAGGACGCACAGATACGCAGTATTTT. Its translation: CASSKGLAGGRTDTQYF.